One sample yielded the 20 T cell receptor beta chains listed below, sequenced in a study of blood T cell repertoires in COVID-19. Produced via immunoSEQ multiplex PCR; TCRdb's table is partial and in-frame only. The table includes 200,000 to 250,000 clones, nearly 85% detected once. Sequencing was done on a sample of peripheral blood. The source of these receptors is a woman aged 25-40 years with COVID-19, enrolled during active disease.

The rearrangement joins TRBV18 to TRBJ1-2, with D unresolved. Between the trimmed V and J ends, which lost 2 bases and 3 bases, there was a span of 4 bases. The CDR3 length is 12 residues. CDR1 is KGHSH and CDR2 is LQKENI in the germline V gene. The CDR3 coding sequence is TGTGCCAGCTCACCAATAGACTATGGCTACACCTTC. Translated, it gives CASSPIDYGYTF.

The chain recombines TRBV5-4 with TRBJ2-7; 8 bases align to TRBD1. Germline V gene sequence: CDR1 SGHNT, CDR2 YYREEE (reference sequence). This CDR3 contains 16 residues. The junction had 10 bases not matched to a gene; V was cut back by 3 bases and J by 2 bases. This CDR3 reads CASSSRDRLTTYEQYF. The CDR3 bases are TGTGCCAGCAGCTCCCGGGACAGGCTTACTACCTACGAGCAGTACTTC.

The chain is built from TRBV9 and TRBJ2-6; weak D call: TRBD1 (5 bases). Trimming took off 0 bases at V and 12 bases at J, with 19 bases between the two ends. This CDR3 has 16 amino acids. Germline V gene lookup returns CDR1 SGDLS and CDR2 YYNGEE. CDR3 sequence: CASSVATGRSVGVLTF. DNA of the CDR3: TGTGCCAGCAGCGTAGCAACAGGAAGGTCGGTAGGCGTCCTGACTTTC.

The genes are TRBV11-3 and TRBJ2-1, with TRBD2 identical over 9 bases. V gave up 5 bases and J gave up 9 bases; unmatched junction bases: 14. Germline V gene sequence: CDR1 SGHNT, CDR2 YENEEA. This CDR3 region has 16 residues. CDR3 residues: CASSLLGGGAVVEQFF. CDR3 DNA sequence: TGTGCCAGCAGCCTACTGGGCGGGGGGGCCGTAGTTGAGCAGTTCTTC. Full variable domain (outside the CDR3, taken from reference TRBV11-3 and TRBJ2-1): EAGVVQSPRYKIIEKKQPVAFWCNPISGHNTLYWYLQNLGQGPELLIRYENEEAVDDSQLPKDRFSAERLKGVDSTLKIQPAELGDSAVYLCASSLLGGGAVVEQFFGPGTRLTVL.

The chain uses TRBV5-5 and TRBJ2-4; 9 positions agree with TRBD2. The CDR3 sequence is 14 residues long. CDR1 and CDR2 (germline): SGHKS, YYEKEE (reference sequence). After removal of 2 bases from V and 7 bases from J, the junction contained 4 bases not matched to a gene. CDR3 sequence: CASSFSGRQNIQYF. DNA of the CDR3: TGTGCCAGCAGCTTTAGCGGGAGACAGAACATTCAGTACTTC.

This chain links TRBV6-2 or TRBV6-3 with TRBJ1-2; D might be TRBD1 (6 bases). The germline CDR1 and CDR2 sequences are MNHEY and SVGEGT. The ends were cut back, 6 bases at V and 3 bases at J, with 20 bases in the middle. CDR3 size: 16 residues. In DNA form, the CDR3 reads TGTGCCAGCAGCTCCAGGGGTCAGCCTCGAGACTATGGCTACACCTTC. As protein: CASSSRGQPRDYGYTF.

To note about this clone: A read error is possible here, since a much larger clone lies one base away. The chain combines TRBV6-4 with TRBJ2-6; 11 bases fit TRBD1. Germline lookup yields CDR1 MRHNA and CDR2 SNTAGT. The V gene end was trimmed by 6 bases and the J gene end by 3 bases; junction bases not matched to a gene: 7. The CDR3 runs 17 residues. This CDR3 reads CASSPGTGGFGANVLTF. The CDR3 coding sequence is TGTGCCAGCAGCCCCGGGACAGGGGGTTTTGGGGCCAACGTCCTGACTTTC.

The count of this clone is one. This rearrangement joins TRBV7-9 to TRBJ2-5; a possible D gene is TRBD2 (6 bases). The V end lost 2 bases, the J end lost 5 bases, and 12 bases lay between the germline ends. There are 14 residues in the CDR3. Per the germline V gene, CDR1 is SEHNR and CDR2 is FQNEAQ (reference sequence). CDR3 DNA: TGTGCCAGCAGCTTATACGGGAGCGGGGAGACCCAGTACTTC. Protein product: CASSLYGSGETQYF. The full variable domain, with the rest looked up from reference TRBV7-9 and TRBJ2-5, is DTGVSQNPRHKITKRGQNVTFRCDPISEHNRLYWYRQTLGQGPEFLTYFQNEAQLEKSRLLSDRFSAERPKGSFSTLEIQRTEQGDSAMYLCASSLYGSGETQYFGPGTRLLVL.

The rearrangement uses TRBV7-6 and TRBJ2-7; 10 nucleotides align to TRBD1. CDR3 length: 18 amino acids. CDR1 and CDR2 from the germline V gene are SGHVS and FNYEAQ. The junction had 12 bases not matched to a gene; V was cut back by 3 bases and J by 1 base. The CDR3: CASSLGTGESWRSYEQYF. In nucleotides, the CDR3 is TGTGCCAGCAGCTTGGGGACAGGGGAAAGCTGGCGTTCCTACGAGCAGTACTTC.

Only one count was recorded for this clone. The genes are TRBV5-6 and TRBJ1-1; possibly TRBD1 for D (5 bases). The V and J ends lost 2 bases and 11 bases respectively, with 16 bases between them. Germline CDR1 and CDR2: SGHDT and YYEEEE. The CDR3 extends over 13 amino acids. CDR3 nucleotides: TGTGCCAGCAGCTTTCCGTCTGGGGCAAGGGCTTTCTTT. This encodes CASSFPSGARAFF.

The DNA for the CDR3 is TGTGCCAGCAGTCTCCGGGAGATCCACACTGAAGCTTTCTTT. Residues: CASSLREIHTEAFF. The chain has TRBV28 and TRBJ1-1, with D hard to call. The CDR3 is 14 amino acids. V lost 5 bases and J lost 3, with 13 bases in between. Looked up from germline, CDR1 is MDHEN and CDR2 is SYDVKM.

This clone was seen once. The chain has TRBV19 and TRBJ2-1; 7 nucleotides match TRBD2. CDR3 length: 13 residues. V dropped 11 bases and J dropped 1; count of bases not matched to a gene: 5. Germline V gives CDR1 LNHDA, CDR2 SQIVND (reference sequence). The CDR3 spells CASSSGSYNEQFF. DNA for the CDR3: TGTGCCTCCTCTAGCGGATCCTACAATGAGCAGTTCTTC.

CDR3 in DNA: TGCAGCGTTTTCGGCAGGGGGCCGGGACAAGAGACCCAGTACTTC. This sequence encodes CSVFGRGPGQETQYF. The V call is TRBV29-1, the J call TRBJ2-5; TRBD1 agrees at 8 bases. V was clipped by 5 bases and J by 2 bases; unmatched bases: 10. This CDR3 has 15 residues. Germline CDR1 reads SQVTM; CDR2 reads ANQGSEA.

In nucleotides, the CDR3 is TGCGCCAGCAGCTTGAACACCATGAACACTGAAGCTTTCTTT. Protein sequence: CASSLNTMNTEAFF. J is TRBJ1-1 and V is TRBV5-1; D call uncertain. The CDR3 covers 14 residues. In germline, CDR1 is SGHRS, CDR2 YFSETQ. V gave up 1 base and J gave up 0 bases, with 7 bases separating them.

V gene TRBV7-9 combines with J gene TRBJ1-1; D uncertain. The CDR3 contains 15 residues. Deletions cut 4 bases from V and 3 bases from J, with 15 bases between. CDR1 and CDR2 from the germline V gene are SEHNR and FQNEAQ (reference sequence). Here the CDR3 DNA reads TGTGCCAGCAGCTACGAGACAAAGAGATACACTGAAGCTTTCTTT. Its translation is CASSYETKRYTEAFF.

The CDR3 DNA reads as TGTGCCAGCAAACCGGGACAGAGGTCACCCCTCCACTTT. Translated: CASKPGQRSPLHF. The genes are TRBV28 and TRBJ1-6; 7 bases match TRBD1. V was pared by 7 bases and J by 10 bases, with 7 bases of the junction left unmatched. This CDR3 spans 13 amino acids. Per germline, CDR1 MDHEN and CDR2 SYDVKM.

This rearrangement joins TRBV11-2 to TRBJ2-3; possible D gene TRBD1, 5 bases. The CDR3 runs to 16 residues. Trimming removed 0 bases from V and 4 bases from J, with 14 bases in between. CDR1 is SGHAT and CDR2 is FQNNGV in the germline V gene. CDR3 protein: CASSLDRARASDTQYF. In DNA form, the CDR3 reads TGTGCCAGCAGCTTAGATCGGGCCAGGGCTTCAGATACGCAGTATTTT.

The chain is built from TRBV12-5 and TRBJ2-1, with TRBD2 as a possible D gene (5 bases). Germline CDR1 reads LGHNT; CDR2 reads FRNRAP. V was cut by 3 bases and J by 9 bases, with 9 bases left in between. The CDR3 is 12 residues long. The CDR3 sequence: CASGFEGGEQFF. In DNA form, the CDR3 reads TGTGCTAGTGGTTTCGAGGGCGGTGAGCAGTTCTTC.

V usage is TRBV19 and J usage is TRBJ1-1, with 8 bases identical to TRBD1. V lost 4 bases, J lost 2 bases, and 6 bases stayed unmatched. This CDR3 spans 15 amino acids. Per the germline V gene, CDR1 is LNHDA and CDR2 is SQIVND (reference sequence). The CDR3 reads CASSTGGLLNTEAFF. CDR3 DNA: TGTGCCAGTAGTACAGGGGGCTTACTAAACACTGAAGCTTTCTTT.

The chain joins TRBV6-2 or TRBV6-3 to TRBJ1-3; 9 nucleotides match TRBD1. CDR1 is MNHEY and CDR2 is SVGEGT in the germline V gene. V was clipped by 2 bases and J by 1 base; unmatched bases: 9. This CDR3 has 18 residues. CDR3 nucleotide sequence: TGTGCCAGCAGTTACAGACCGGGACAGGGAACGTCTGGAAACACCATATATTTT. Translated: CASSYRPGQGTSGNTIYF.